This TCR beta chain was retrieved from a study of vaccination and CD4 T cells after COVID-19. The Oncomine TCR Beta short-read assay sequenced DNA from cultured CD4+ T cells. TCRdb independently ran MiXCR on the PCR reads; one entry per CDR3 protein. The table has some 7,000 distinct CDR3 sequences, about a third seen once. This CDR3 is built from 14 residues. Trimming cost V 2 bases and J 4 bases, with 11 bases left between them. This clonotype was seen a handful of times. What it recognizes is unknown. The treatment: roughly 10-day PBMC culture with coronavirus spike peptide pools or control peptides (ViraFEST assay). Unexposed donor CD4+ T cells predated the COVID-19 pandemic, collected 2011-2018.

This receptor was obtained from a human donor in good health. The genes are TRBV12-3 or TRBV12-4 and TRBJ1-2; TRBD1 might be the D (5 bases). The sample taken for sequencing was CD4+ T cells from blood, cultured in vitro. CDR3 sequence (DNA): TGTGCCAGCAGTTTACAGGGTTTGGGCTATGGCTACACCTTC. Translating gives CASSLQGLGYGYTF.